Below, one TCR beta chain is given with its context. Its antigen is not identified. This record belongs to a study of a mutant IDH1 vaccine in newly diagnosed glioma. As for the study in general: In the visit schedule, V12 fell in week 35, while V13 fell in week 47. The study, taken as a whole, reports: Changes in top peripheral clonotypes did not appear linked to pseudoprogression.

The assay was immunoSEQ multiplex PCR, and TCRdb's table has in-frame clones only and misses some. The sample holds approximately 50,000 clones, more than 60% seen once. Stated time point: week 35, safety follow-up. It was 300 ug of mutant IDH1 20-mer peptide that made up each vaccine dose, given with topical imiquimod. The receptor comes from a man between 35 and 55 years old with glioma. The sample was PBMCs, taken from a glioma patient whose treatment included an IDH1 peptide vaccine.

The CDR3 sequence is CASSYRGTGPIEQYF. The CDR3 DNA is TGTGCCAGCAGTTACAGGGGGACAGGGCCTATCGAGCAGTACTTC. The chain recombines TRBV6-6 with TRBJ2-7; 9 nucleotides align to TRBD1. CDR3 size: 15 residues. Germline loops: CDR1 MNHNY, CDR2 SVGAGI (reference sequence). V dropped 2 bases and J dropped 6; count of bases not matched to a gene: 8.